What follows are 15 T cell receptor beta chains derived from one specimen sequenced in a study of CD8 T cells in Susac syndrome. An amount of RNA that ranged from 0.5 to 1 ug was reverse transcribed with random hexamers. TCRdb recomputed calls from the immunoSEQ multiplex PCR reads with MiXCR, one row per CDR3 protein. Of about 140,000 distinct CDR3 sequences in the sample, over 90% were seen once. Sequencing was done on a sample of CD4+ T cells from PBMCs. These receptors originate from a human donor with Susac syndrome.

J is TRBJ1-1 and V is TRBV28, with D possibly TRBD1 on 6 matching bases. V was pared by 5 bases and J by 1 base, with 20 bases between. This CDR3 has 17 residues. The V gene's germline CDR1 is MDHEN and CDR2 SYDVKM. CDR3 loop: CASSLSRGAGSNTEAFF. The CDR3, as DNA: TGTGCCAGCAGTCTTAGCCGGGGGGCAGGGTCGAACACTGAAGCTTTCTTT.

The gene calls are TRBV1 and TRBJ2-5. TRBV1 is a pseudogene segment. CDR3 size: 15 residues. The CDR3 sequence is CTSSQPNRGQETQYF. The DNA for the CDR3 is TGCACCAGCAGCCAACCCAACCGAGGACAAGAGACCCAGTACTTC.

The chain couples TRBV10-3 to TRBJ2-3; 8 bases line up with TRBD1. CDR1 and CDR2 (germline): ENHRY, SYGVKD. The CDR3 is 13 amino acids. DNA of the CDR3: TGTGCAACACAGGGGGAGAGCACAGATACGCAGTATTTT. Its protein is CATQGESTDTQYF.

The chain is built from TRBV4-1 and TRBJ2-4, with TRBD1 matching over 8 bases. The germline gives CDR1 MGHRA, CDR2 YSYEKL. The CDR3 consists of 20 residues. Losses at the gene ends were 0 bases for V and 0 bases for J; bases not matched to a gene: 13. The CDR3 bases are TGCGCCAGCAGCCAAGATCCGAGGACAGGGCATAGTGGAGCCAAAAACATTCAGTACTTC. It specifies CASSQDPRTGHSGAKNIQYF.

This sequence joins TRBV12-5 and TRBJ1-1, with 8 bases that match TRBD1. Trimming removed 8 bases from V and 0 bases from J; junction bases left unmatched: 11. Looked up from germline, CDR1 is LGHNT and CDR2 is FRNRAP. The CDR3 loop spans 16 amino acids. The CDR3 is CASSPTGGSMNTEAFF. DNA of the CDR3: TGTGCTAGTTCACCTACAGGGGGATCTATGAACACTGAAGCTTTCTTT.

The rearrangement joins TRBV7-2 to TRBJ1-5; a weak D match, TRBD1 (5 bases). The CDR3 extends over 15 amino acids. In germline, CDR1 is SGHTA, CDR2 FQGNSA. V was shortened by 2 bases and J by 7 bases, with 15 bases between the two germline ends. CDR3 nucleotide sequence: TGTGCCAGCAGCTTACTATTCGGGGCCCCGCAGCCCCAGCATTTT. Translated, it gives CASSLLFGAPQPQHF. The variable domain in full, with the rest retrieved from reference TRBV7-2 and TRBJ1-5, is GAGVSQSPSNKVTEKGKDVELRCDPISGHTALYWYRQSLGQGLEFLIYFQGNSAPDKSGLPSDRFSAERTGGSVSTLTIQRTQQEDSAVYLCASSLLFGAPQPQHFGDGTRLSIL.

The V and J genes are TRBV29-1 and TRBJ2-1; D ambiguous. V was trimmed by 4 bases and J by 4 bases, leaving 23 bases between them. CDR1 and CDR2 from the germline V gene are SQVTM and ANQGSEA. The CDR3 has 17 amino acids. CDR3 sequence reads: CSVGRLLLAPTYNEQFF. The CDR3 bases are TGCAGCGTTGGTAGGTTACTGTTGGCCCCTACATACAATGAGCAGTTCTTC.

CDR3 sequence reads: CAIKGSYEQYF. Written as DNA, the CDR3 is TGTGCCATCAAAGGATCCTACGAGCAGTACTTC. The chain uses TRBV10-3 and TRBJ2-7; D is ambiguous. Germline assignment: CDR1 ENHRY and CDR2 SYGVKD. V was cut by 7 bases and J by 1 base, with 5 bases left in between. The CDR3 sequence is 11 residues long.

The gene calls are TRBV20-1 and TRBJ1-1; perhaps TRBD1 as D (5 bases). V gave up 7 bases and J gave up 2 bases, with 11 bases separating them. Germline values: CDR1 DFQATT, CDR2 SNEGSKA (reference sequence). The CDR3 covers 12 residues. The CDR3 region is CSVKRGNTEAFF. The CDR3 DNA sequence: TGCAGTGTCAAAAGGGGTAACACTGAAGCTTTCTTT.

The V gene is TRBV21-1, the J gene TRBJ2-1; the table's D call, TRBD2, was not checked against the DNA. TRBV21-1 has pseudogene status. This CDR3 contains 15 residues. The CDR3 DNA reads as TGTGCCAGCAGCAAAGGAACGGGAGGATCGAATGAGCAGTTCTTC. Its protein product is CASSKGTGGSNEQFF.

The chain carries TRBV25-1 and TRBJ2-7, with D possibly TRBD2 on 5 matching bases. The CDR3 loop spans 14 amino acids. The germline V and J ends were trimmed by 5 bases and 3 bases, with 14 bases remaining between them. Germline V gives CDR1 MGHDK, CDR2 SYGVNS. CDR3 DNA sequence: TGTGCCAGCAGTAGTGAGGGTGGAAACTACGAGCAGTACTTC. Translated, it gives CASSSEGGNYEQYF.

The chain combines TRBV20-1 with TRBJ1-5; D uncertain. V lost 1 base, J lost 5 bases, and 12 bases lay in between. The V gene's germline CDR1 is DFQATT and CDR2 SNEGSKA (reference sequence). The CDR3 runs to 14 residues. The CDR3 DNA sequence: TGCAGTGCTAGAGCGGGTAGCGGTGATCAGCCCCAGCATTTT. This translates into CSARAGSGDQPQHF.

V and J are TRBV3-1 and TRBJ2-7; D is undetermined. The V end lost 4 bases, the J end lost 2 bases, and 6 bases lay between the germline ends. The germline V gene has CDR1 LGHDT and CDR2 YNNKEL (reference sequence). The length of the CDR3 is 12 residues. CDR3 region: CASSRRPYEQYF. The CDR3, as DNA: TGTGCCAGCAGCCGCCGCCCCTACGAGCAGTACTTC.

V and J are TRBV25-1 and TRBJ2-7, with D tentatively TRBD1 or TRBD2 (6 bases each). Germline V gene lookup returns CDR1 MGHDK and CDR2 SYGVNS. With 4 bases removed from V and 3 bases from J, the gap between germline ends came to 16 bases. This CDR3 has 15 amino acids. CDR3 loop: CASSVAGTPGYEQYF. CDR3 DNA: TGTGCCAGCAGTGTCGCGGGGACACCAGGCTACGAGCAGTACTTC.

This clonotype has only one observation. Here the CDR3 reads CASSQDLTGLPSSYNEQFF. CDR3 DNA sequence: TGTGCCAGCAGCCAAGATCTAACAGGGCTCCCCAGCTCCTACAATGAGCAGTTCTTC. The genes are TRBV3-1 and TRBJ2-1, with D possibly matching TRBD1 (6 bases). V gave up 0 bases and J gave up 0 bases, with 18 bases separating them. CDR3 length: 19 amino acids. Germline CDR1 LGHDT, CDR2 YNNKEL (reference sequence).